These T cell receptor beta chains were read from a single sample in a study of blood T cell repertoires in COVID-19. This table comes from immunoSEQ multiplex PCR, and its TCRdb copy is limited to in-frame clones, with some not included. The sample has 400,000 or so clones, 70% to 90% seen once. The material sequenced was peripheral blood. These receptors were collected from a woman aged 35 to 49 with COVID-19, enrolled during active disease. Each CDR3 is given with its conserved first and last residue. Fields, in order: V gene, J gene, clone size, D gene, CDR3 DNA, CDR3 protein. The D gene is left open where the match is weak. Where a row states a size, it is once, few, many or the class of an expanded clone; other rows omit it.

V: TRBV2; J: TRBJ1-5; size: -; D: -; DNA: TGTGCCAGCTTGGGGCTTGATCAGCCCCAGCATTTT; CDR3: CASLGLDQPQHF
V: TRBV30; J: TRBJ1-2; size: -; D: TRBD1; DNA: TGTGCCTGGAGTGTACAGGGGGCAATGAATGGCTACACCTTC; CDR3: CAWSVQGAMNGYTF
V: TRBV11-2; J: TRBJ1-2; size: -; D: TRBD1; DNA: TGTGCCAGCAGCTTTGGACAGGGGGCTAACTATGGCTACACCTTC; CDR3: CASSFGQGANYGYTF
V: TRBV30; J: TRBJ2-1; size: -; D: -; DNA: TGTGCCTGGAGTCCAGGGTTCTACAATGAGCAGTTCTTC; CDR3: CAWSPGFYNEQFF
V: TRBV11-2; J: TRBJ1-1; size: -; D: TRBD1; DNA: TGTGCCAGCAGACGGAGACAGGGGGGAATGAACACTGAAGCTTTCTTT; CDR3: CASRRRQGGMNTEAFF
V: TRBV29-1; J: TRBJ1-1; size: once; D: -; DNA: TGCAGCGTTGAGGCAGGGCGTGGGAGGACTGAAGCTTTCTTT; CDR3: CSVEAGRGRTEAFF
V: TRBV4-2; J: TRBJ2-5; size: once; D: -; DNA: TGTGCCAGCAGCCACCCCCGAGCCCCCGAGACCCAGTACTTC; CDR3: CASSHPRAPETQYF
V: TRBV4-3; J: TRBJ1-2; size: -; D: -; DNA: TGCGCCAGCAGCCAAGACTGGCGGGCTAACTATGGCTACACCTTC; CDR3: CASSQDWRANYGYTF
V: TRBV28; J: TRBJ1-2; size: -; D: -; DNA: TGTGCCAGCAGTTCCGGACAGCCCCCGGGAGGCTACACCTTC; CDR3: CASSSGQPPGGYTF
V: TRBV7-9; J: TRBJ2-1; size: -; D: -; DNA: TGTGCCAGCAGCGCGGACAGTATGGGAAATGAGCAGTTCTTC; CDR3: CASSADSMGNEQFF
V: TRBV19; J: TRBJ1-1; size: few; D: -; DNA: TGTGCCAGTAGGACCTTGGGACTTGACACTGAAGCTTTCTTT; CDR3: CASRTLGLDTEAFF
V: TRBV7-7; J: TRBJ2-1; size: -; D: TRBD2; DNA: TGTGCTAGCAGCCCGGGACTAGCGGGCACCTACAATGAGCAGTTCTTC; CDR3: CASSPGLAGTYNEQFF
V: TRBV27; J: TRBJ2-1; size: once; D: -; DNA: TGTGCCAGCAGTTTTCGACTGACCAATGAGCAGTTCTTC; CDR3: CASSFRLTNEQFF
V: TRBV6-5; J: TRBJ2-5; size: -; D: TRBD1; DNA: TGTGCCAGCGGGACAGGGGCCCTGAAGACCCAGTACTTC; CDR3: CASGTGALKTQYF
V: TRBV15; J: TRBJ1-2; size: -; D: -; DNA: TGTGCCACCAGCAGAGGGCCGTTGCAGGATAACTATGGCTACACCTTC; CDR3: CATSRGPLQDNYGYTF
V: TRBV6-5; J: TRBJ1-1; size: -; D: TRBD1; DNA: TGTGCCAGCAGTCCGATAGCAGGGGGCCCTGAAGCTTTCTTT; CDR3: CASSPIAGGPEAFF
V: TRBV7-9; J: TRBJ2-3; size: -; D: -; DNA: TGTGCCAGCAGCTTAGGAGTTCTGGGAGAAGAGGCAGATACGCAGTATTTT; CDR3: CASSLGVLGEEADTQYF
V: TRBV7-2; J: TRBJ1-2; size: -; D: -; DNA: TGTGCCAGCAGCTTATCGGGCAACAGGGACTATGGCTACACCTTC; CDR3: CASSLSGNRDYGYTF
V: TRBV28; J: TRBJ1-1; size: -; D: -; DNA: TGTGCCAGCAGTCCTGACAGTTATGGTGAAGCTTTCTTT; CDR3: CASSPDSYGEAFF
V: TRBV12-3/TRBV12-4; J: TRBJ2-7; size: -; D: -; DNA: TGTGCCAGCAGTTACGGGGTTTCCTACGAGCAGTACTTC; CDR3: CASSYGVSYEQYF
V: TRBV10-3; J: TRBJ1-2; size: -; D: TRBD1; DNA: TGTGCCATCAGCTTAGACAGGGCCCTTAGATATGGCTACACCTTC; CDR3: CAISLDRALRYGYTF
V: TRBV19; J: TRBJ2-3; size: -; D: -; DNA: -; CDR3: CASTSVERGYTDTQYF
V: TRBV28; J: TRBJ2-3; size: -; D: TRBD1; DNA: TGTGCCAGCACGGGACAGACATTGGATACGCAGTATTTT; CDR3: CASTGQTLDTQYF
V: TRBV7-9; J: TRBJ2-2; size: -; D: TRBD1; DNA: TGTGCCAGCAGCTTACTGGGACAGGAGATCACCGGGGAGCTGTTTTTT; CDR3: CASSLLGQEITGELFF
V: TRBV27; J: TRBJ1-6; size: -; D: TRBD1; DNA: TGTGCCAGCAGTCGACAGGGCTTTATGGATTCACCCCTCCACTTT; CDR3: CASSRQGFMDSPLHF
V: TRBV23-1; J: TRBJ1-2; size: -; D: TRBD1; DNA: TGCGCCAGCAGTCAATCGAGGCAGGGGGCGGATGGCTACACCTTC; CDR3: CASSQSRQGADGYTF
V: TRBV10-3; J: TRBJ2-7; size: -; D: -; DNA: TGTGCCATCTCAATTGGGCAGGAAACCTACGAGCAGTACTTC; CDR3: CAISIGQETYEQYF
V: TRBV9; J: TRBJ1-4; size: -; D: TRBD1; DNA: TGTGCCAGCAGCGCCGTAGACAGGGGATTTGAAAAACTGTTTTTT; CDR3: CASSAVDRGFEKLFF
V: TRBV5-1; J: TRBJ1-1; size: -; D: -; DNA: TGCGCCAGCAGCCTGCCTTGGGGGCGCAATATGAACACTGAAGCTTTCTTT; CDR3: CASSLPWGRNMNTEAFF
V: TRBV28; J: TRBJ1-5; size: -; D: -; DNA: TGTGCCACCGGGGCGGGGGATCAGCCCCAGCATTTT; CDR3: CATGAGDQPQHF
V: TRBV11-2; J: TRBJ1-5; size: -; D: -; DNA: TGTGCCAGCAGCTTAGGAGGGAATAGCAATCAGCCCCAGCATTTT; CDR3: CASSLGGNSNQPQHF
V: TRBV10-3; J: TRBJ2-7; size: -; D: TRBD2; DNA: TGTGCCATCAGCGTGACTAGCGGGAGCTCCTACGAGCAGTACTTC; CDR3: CAISVTSGSSYEQYF
V: TRBV28; J: TRBJ1-2; size: -; D: -; DNA: TGTGCCAGCAGCTCTGACGGGGGCTACACCTTC; CDR3: CASSSDGGYTF
V: TRBV6-6; J: TRBJ1-1; size: -; D: -; DNA: TGTGCCAGCAGCCCGGACAGTGAAGCTTTCTTT; CDR3: CASSPDSEAFF
V: TRBV19; J: TRBJ1-1; size: -; D: -; DNA: TGTGCCAGTAGTCGGATTAGCATTTTTGACACTGAAGCTTTCTTT; CDR3: CASSRISIFDTEAFF
V: TRBV6-1; J: TRBJ2-6; size: few; D: -; DNA: TGTGCCAGCAGTGAAGTTACCGGGACAGGGGCCAACGTCCTGACTTTC; CDR3: CASSEVTGTGANVLTF
V: TRBV19; J: TRBJ1-1; size: -; D: -; DNA: TGTGCCAGTAAAACAGGGCACGAAGCTTTCTTT; CDR3: CASKTGHEAFF
V: TRBV18; J: TRBJ2-2; size: -; D: TRBD2; DNA: TGTGCCAGCTCACCAATAGCGGGGGGACTCACCGGGGAGCTGTTTTTT; CDR3: CASSPIAGGLTGELFF
V: TRBV5-4; J: TRBJ1-1; size: -; D: -; DNA: TGTGCCAGCAGCGTCGGGTCCTCACGGGAGAACACTGAAGCTTTCTTT; CDR3: CASSVGSSRENTEAFF
V: TRBV15; J: TRBJ1-1; size: -; D: -; DNA: TGTGCCACCAGCAGAGGGAGGAGTACGGCTTTCTTT; CDR3: CATSRGRSTAFF
V: TRBV19; J: TRBJ2-3; size: once; D: -; DNA: TGTGCCAGTAGTTTCGGTGAGGCAGATACGCAGTATTTT; CDR3: CASSFGEADTQYF